Below, 30 T cell receptor beta chains from the same sample are listed, as sequenced in a study of T cell responses to AZD1222 COVID-19 vaccine. Method: immunoSEQ multiplex PCR; TCRdb's copy keeps in-frame clones and lacks some. Here the sample spans around 100,000 clones, approximately 87% being singletons. The sample consisted of peripheral blood, taken on day 0 of AZD1222 vaccination. These receptors were taken from an adult in good health.

This chain joins TRBV5-1 and TRBJ1-2; possible D gene TRBD1, 6 bases. The CDR3 is made up of 17 amino acids. Germline V gene sequence: CDR1 SGHRS, CDR2 YFSETQ. V was shortened by 4 bases and J by 5 bases, with 24 bases between the two germline ends. The CDR3 sequence: CASSPGARPDRLYGYTF. CDR3 nucleotides: TGCGCCAGCAGCCCAGGGGCCAGGCCAGACAGACTTTATGGCTACACCTTC.

V and J are TRBV29-1 and TRBJ1-2; D is unclear. Germline CDR1 is SQVTM and CDR2 is ANQGSEA. The CDR3 sequence is 12 residues long. Trimming took 4 bases from V and 4 from J, leaving 10 bases between them. The CDR3 DNA is TGCAGCGTTGGAGGGTCTGCCTATGGCTACACCTTC. Its translation is CSVGGSAYGYTF. The full variable domain, its missing parts supplied by reference TRBV29-1 and TRBJ1-2, is SAVISQKPSRDICQRGTSLTIQCQVDSQVTMMFWYRQQPGQSLTLIATANQGSEATYESGFVIDKFPISRPNLTFSTLTVSNMSPEDSSIYLCSVGGSAYGYTFGSGTRLTVV.

The chain combines TRBV6-2 or TRBV6-3 with TRBJ1-5, with D uncertain. Trimming took off 3 bases at V and 6 bases at J, with 6 bases between the two ends. Germline CDR1 MNHEY, CDR2 SVGEGT. The CDR3 runs to 12 residues. CDR3 nucleotides: TGTGCCAGCAGTTATTCCGTTCAGCCCCAGCATTTT. Protein sequence: CASSYSVQPQHF.

Here the CDR3 DNA reads TGTGCCAGCATCAGACTAGCGGGAGGGCCGGGGGCAGATACGCAGTATTTT. Protein: CASIRLAGGPGADTQYF. This rearrangement joins TRBV2 to TRBJ2-3; the match to TRBD2 covers 14 bases. Germline loops: CDR1 SNHLY, CDR2 FYNNEI. The J segment lost 4 bases and the V segment lost 7 bases, leaving 10 bases of the junction unmatched. CDR3 size: 17 residues.

This clone was detected once. V and J are TRBV5-1 and TRBJ2-1, with D hard to call. Germline V lookup: CDR1 SGHRS, CDR2 YFSETQ. This CDR3 is 14 amino acids long. V gave up 0 bases and J gave up 10 bases, with 14 bases separating them. This chain's CDR3 is CASSLAAGPGEQFF. CDR3 DNA sequence: TGCGCCAGCAGCTTGGCCGCCGGGCCGGGCGAGCAGTTCTTC.

The rearrangement links TRBV12-3 or TRBV12-4 to TRBJ1-2; D gene uncertain. The CDR3 totals 13 residues. V lost 4 bases and J lost 6, with 12 bases in between. CDR3 in amino acids: CASSSGIFDGYTF. Here the CDR3 DNA reads TGTGCCAGCAGTTCGGGTATTTTTGATGGCTACACCTTC.

V usage is TRBV6-5 and J usage is TRBJ2-7, with D possibly being TRBD1 (6 bases). Per germline, CDR1 MNHEY and CDR2 SVGAGI. V lost 0 bases and J 3 bases, leaving 12 bases between the germline ends. This CDR3 region has 15 residues. Written as DNA, the CDR3 is TGTGCCAGCAGTTACTCGATGGGGGCGGGCTACGAGCAGTACTTC. Protein: CASSYSMGAGYEQYF.

The J gene is TRBJ1-5, the V gene TRBV15, with a tentative D call TRBD1 (6 bases). This CDR3 comprises 14 residues. In germline, CDR1 is LNHNV, CDR2 YYDKDF (reference sequence). V shed 1 base and J shed 5 bases, with 9 bases lying between them. CDR3 in DNA: TGTGCCACCAGCAGAGTAGCAGGGGATCAGCCCCAGCATTTT. It specifies CATSRVAGDQPQHF.

This clone was found a few times. V usage is TRBV5-5 and J usage is TRBJ1-2; D is uncertain. This CDR3 is built from 11 residues. CDR1 is SGHKS and CDR2 is YYEKEE in the germline V gene (reference sequence). V was shortened by 4 bases and J by 4 bases, with 5 bases between the two germline ends. The chain's CDR3 is CASSAIYGYTF. CDR3 nucleotides: TGTGCCAGCAGCGCCATCTATGGCTACACCTTC.

The sample holds one count of this clone. The V call is TRBV3-1 (or the pseudogene TRBV3-2), the J call TRBJ1-2; 8 bases are shared with TRBD1. The CDR3 extends over 15 amino acids. Germline CDR1 reads LGHDT; CDR2 reads YNNKEL (reference sequence). After removal of 1 base from V and 5 bases from J, the junction contained 6 bases not matched to a gene. The CDR3 loop reads CASSQGTTGGYGYTF. CDR3 bases: TGTGCCAGCAGCCAAGGCACAACAGGGGGGTATGGCTACACCTTC.

The V call is TRBV2, the J call TRBJ2-1; D assignment may be TRBD1 or TRBD2 (5 bases each). V dropped 6 bases and J dropped 3 bases, with 15 bases sitting between them. Looked up from germline, CDR1 is SNHLY and CDR2 is FYNNEI. This CDR3 has 15 residues. The CDR3 nucleotides read TGTGCCAGCAGCGACCCAGAGAGGGGCTACAATGAGCAGTTCTTC. Its translation: CASSDPERGYNEQFF.

This chain uses TRBV19 with TRBJ2-2, with TRBD1 matching 7 bases. The CDR3 length is 14 residues. Germline V gene sequence: CDR1 LNHDA, CDR2 SQIVND (reference sequence). The J segment lost 5 bases and the V segment lost 10 bases, leaving 10 bases of the junction unmatched. The chain's CDR3 is CATSTGQVTGELFF. CDR3 bases: TGTGCCACCTCGACAGGGCAAGTGACCGGGGAGCTGTTTTTT. The variable domain in full, with the rest retrieved from reference TRBV19 and TRBJ2-2, is DGGITQSPKYLFRKEGQNVTLSCEQNLNHDAMYWYRQDPGQGLRLIYYSQIVNDFQKGDIAEGYSVSREKKESFPLTVTSAQKNPTAFYLCATSTGQVTGELFFGEGSRLTVL.

The gene calls are TRBV14 and TRBJ1-2; no clear D. This CDR3 is 15 amino acids long. The germline V gene has CDR1 SGHDN and CDR2 FVKESK. Trimming cost V 5 bases and J 1 base, with 14 bases left between them. CDR3 sequence: CASSESGFHNYGYTF. Here the CDR3 DNA reads TGTGCCAGCAGCGAATCAGGCTTCCATAACTATGGCTACACCTTC.

The genes are TRBV9 and TRBJ2-5; D unclear. The germline V gene encodes CDR1 SGDLS and CDR2 YYNGEE. There are 15 residues in the CDR3. Trimming pared 4 bases from V and 1 base from J, leaving 14 bases between. The CDR3 loop reads CASSFGSARQETQYF. CDR3 in DNA: TGTGCCAGCAGCTTCGGATCCGCACGCCAAGAGACCCAGTACTTC.

The V call is TRBV18, the J call TRBJ2-7; TRBD1 might be the D (6 bases). The length of the CDR3 is 13 residues. Per germline, CDR1 KGHSH and CDR2 LQKENI. The ends were cut back, 3 bases at V and 3 bases at J, with 9 bases in the middle. The CDR3 nucleotides are TGTGCCAGCTCACCGGGGGCCCACTACGAGCAGTACTTC. Protein sequence: CASSPGAHYEQYF.

This chain uses TRBV7-9 with TRBJ2-3; TRBD2 aligns across 11 bases. Germline values: CDR1 SEHNR, CDR2 FQNEAQ (reference sequence). The CDR3 extends over 16 amino acids. V lost 3 bases, J lost 5 bases, and 7 bases stayed unmatched. CDR3 protein: CASSFPSLAGGDTQYF. CDR3 bases: TGTGCCAGCAGCTTTCCGTCGCTAGCGGGAGGAGATACGCAGTATTTT.

This sequence joins TRBV5-1 and TRBJ2-3; D is uncertain. The CDR3 covers 15 residues. V dropped 0 bases and J dropped 2 bases, with 10 bases sitting between them. Germline loops: CDR1 SGHRS, CDR2 YFSETQ. CDR3 nucleotide sequence: TGCGCCAGCAGCTTGGAAGGGCCGGCCACAGATACGCAGTATTTT. This codes for CASSLEGPATDTQYF.

This clone has just one count. This chain joins TRBV6-5 and TRBJ1-2, with unresolved D. There are 15 residues in the CDR3. Per germline, CDR1 MNHEY and CDR2 SVGAGI. The V end lost 5 bases, the J end lost 7 bases, and 20 bases lay between the germline ends. CDR3 sequence: CASSPFKASGRGYTF. The CDR3, as DNA: TGTGCCAGCAGTCCATTCAAGGCTAGTGGACGTGGCTACACCTTC.

The chain couples TRBV10-3 to TRBJ1-1, with D possibly TRBD1 on 6 matching bases. CDR3 length equals 18 residues. Trimming stripped 6 bases from V and 2 bases from J, with 25 bases between. Germline V gene lookup returns CDR1 ENHRY and CDR2 SYGVKD. The DNA of the CDR3 is TGTGCCATCAGGGAGGACAGCTCCCCTAGAAAGATAAACACTGAAGCTTTCTTT. Translating gives CAIREDSSPRKINTEAFF.

The rearrangement uses TRBV27 and TRBJ1-2; possibly TRBD1 for D (5 bases). There are 15 residues in the CDR3. The V and J ends lost 4 bases and 2 bases respectively, with 14 bases between them. Germline CDR1 is MNHEY and CDR2 is SMNVEV (reference sequence). The CDR3 loop is CASSYQGAGNYGYTF. As DNA, the CDR3 is TGTGCCAGCAGTTACCAAGGGGCTGGGAACTATGGCTACACCTTC.

The genes are TRBV4-3 and TRBJ1-4; D gene uncertain. The ends were cut back, 4 bases at V and 6 bases at J, with 18 bases in the middle. Germline loops: CDR1 LGHNA, CDR2 YSLEER. The CDR3 spans 16 residues. This CDR3 reads CASSRRLLAGDEKLFF. CDR3 nucleotides: TGCGCCAGCAGCCGGCGGTTACTAGCCGGGGATGAAAAACTGTTTTTT.

V usage is TRBV5-1 and J usage is TRBJ1-1; the match to TRBD1 covers 8 bases. This CDR3 comprises 15 residues. Per germline, CDR1 SGHRS and CDR2 YFSETQ. The trim removed 6 bases at V and 3 bases at J, leaving 10 bases unmatched. The CDR3 nucleotides are TGCGCCAGCATCAGGGGGCAGACACATCACACTGAAGCTTTCTTT. As protein: CASIRGQTHHTEAFF.

CDR3: CASSQGATSTDTQYF. The CDR3 DNA reads TGTGCCAGCAGCCAGGGGGCGACTAGCACAGATACGCAGTATTTT. V usage is TRBV2 and J usage is TRBJ2-3; TRBD1 agrees at 8 bases. The V segment lost 6 bases and the J segment 0 bases; nucleotides outside the gene matches: 5. The CDR3 has 15 amino acids. CDR1 is SNHLY, CDR2 FYNNEI, per germline.

The CDR3 reads CASSRQGTTYEQYF. The CDR3 coding sequence is TGTGCCAGCTCAAGACAGGGGACAACCTACGAGCAGTACTTC. V gene TRBV18 combines with J gene TRBJ2-7, with TRBD1 matching 8 bases. The V gene end was trimmed by 5 bases and the J gene end by 2 bases; junction bases not matched to a gene: 5. The CDR3 has 14 amino acids. Germline values: CDR1 KGHSH, CDR2 LQKENI.

The chain has TRBV28 and TRBJ1-2; 9 bases are shared with TRBD1. The CDR3 extends over 16 amino acids. V dropped 6 bases and J dropped 1; count of bases not matched to a gene: 9. Looked up from germline, CDR1 is MDHEN and CDR2 is SYDVKM. The CDR3 sequence is CASSQTGGGGNYGYTF. The CDR3 bases are TGTGCCAGCAGCCAAACAGGGGGCGGAGGTAACTATGGCTACACCTTC.

This chain's CDR3 is CASSEDPSSEQYF. The CDR3 DNA is TGTGCCAGCAGTGAAGATCCGTCGTCCGAGCAGTACTTC. This chain uses TRBV6-1 with TRBJ2-7; D is undetermined. Trimming removed 1 base at V and 6 bases at J, with 10 bases between. The CDR3 extends over 13 amino acids. CDR1 is MNHNS, CDR2 SASEGT, per germline.

The chain links TRBV10-2 to TRBJ2-1; 7 nucleotides match TRBD1. The V and J ends lost 8 bases and 6 bases, in that order; junction bases with no gene match: 7. The germline V gene has CDR1 WSHSY and CDR2 SAAADI. This CDR3 spans 13 amino acids. The CDR3 sequence is CASQDTGVNEQFF. CDR3 bases: TGCGCCAGCCAAGATACAGGGGTCAATGAGCAGTTCTTC.

The chain couples TRBV30 to TRBJ1-1, with TRBD1 as a possible D gene (6 bases). V lost 4 bases, J lost 1 base, and 10 bases lay in between. Germline CDR1 reads GTSNPN; CDR2 reads SVGIG (reference sequence). CDR3 length: 13 residues. The CDR3 sequence: CAWKQGRNTEAFF. DNA for the CDR3: TGTGCCTGGAAACAGGGCCGGAACACTGAAGCTTTCTTT.

The V and J genes are TRBV24-1 and TRBJ2-2, with D unclear. The CDR3 has 13 residues. Germline V gives CDR1 KGHDR, CDR2 SFDVKD. Trimming pared 8 bases from V and 5 bases from J, leaving 11 bases between. The CDR3 loop reads CATTAFSTGELFF. The CDR3 bases are TGTGCCACCACCGCTTTTTCAACCGGGGAGCTGTTTTTT.

The V gene is TRBV7-5, the J gene TRBJ2-1; the table's D gene call, TRBD2, was not cross checked with the DNA. TRBV7-5 constitutes a pseudogene. CDR3 length: 14 amino acids. The CDR3 coding sequence is TGTGCCAGAAGCCAAGGACTAGTAGGCAGTGAGCAGTTCTTC. Amino acids: CARSQGLVGSEQFF.